Following are 4 T cell receptor beta chains from one sample sequenced in a study of CD8+ T cells in alopecia areata. cDNA serving as the sequencing template came from extracted, reverse transcribed RNA. Assay: immunoSEQ multiplex PCR; the TCRdb copy retains only in-frame clones and omits some. This sample has more than 90,000 clones, each found more than once. The source material was lesional skin. The receptors derive from a C3H/HeJ mouse with alopecia areata. These mice share the MHC haplotype H2-k.

This clone was counted only a few times. At residue 14, TCRdb's protein disagrees with the DNA translation; the protein shown here derives from the DNA. The germline and genes are mouse ones. The DNA ends 3 residues before the CDR3 does, and the rest of the CDR3 is filled in from the germline J gene. The V gene is TRBV13-3, the J gene TRBJ1-3, with TRBD1 identical over 7 bases. The CDR3 totals 17 residues. V lost 0 bases, J lost 0 bases, and 6 bases stayed unmatched. Looked up from germline, CDR1 is NNHDY and CDR2 is SYVADS. The covered CDR3 bases are TGTGCCAGCAGTGATGCGGGGGACAGAAATTCTGGAAATACG. Protein: CASSDAGDRNSGNT. The CDR3 reads in full as CASSDAGDRNSGNTLYF.

This clone turned up a few times. Each gene name is a mouse one. The read ends 4 residues shy of where the CDR3 ends; the end is completed using the germline J gene. V and J are TRBV1 and TRBJ1-2; weak D call: TRBD1 (6 bases). The V gene's germline CDR1 is NSQYPW and CDR2 LRSPGD (reference sequence). V was cut by 0 bases and J by 0 bases, with 11 bases left in between. This CDR3 is built from 16 residues. The CDR3 here is CTCSADSGTTNSDYTF. CDR3 DNA, as far as it was read: TGCACCTGCAGTGCAGATTCAGGGACAACAAACTCC.

Concerning this clone: Genes here carry mouse names. The sequence runs out 4 residues before the end of the CDR3; the remainder is reconstructed from the germline J gene. The V call is TRBV1, the J call TRBJ2-1; TRBD2 matches 8 bases. The V and J ends lost 0 bases and 2 bases, in that order; junction bases with no gene match: 3. The CDR3 sequence is 16 residues long. The germline gives CDR1 NSQYPW, CDR2 LRSPGD (reference sequence). CDR3 DNA (partial): TGCACCTGCAGTGCAGAGGGGGGGCTTTACTATGCT. The encoded protein is CTCSAEGGLYYA. The whole CDR3 sequence is CTCSAEGGLYYAEQFF.

Comments on this clone: Genes here carry mouse names. The read terminates 4 residues before the CDR3 end, so the remaining end is supplied by the germline J gene. The gene calls are TRBV13-3 and TRBJ2-4; TRBD1 aligns across 7 bases. This CDR3 region has 14 residues. Germline V gene sequence: CDR1 NNHDY, CDR2 SYVADS. V dropped 5 bases and J dropped 0; count of bases not matched to a gene: 3. The covered CDR3 bases are TGTGCCAGCAGCCGGGACAGTAGTCAAAAC. Translated, it gives CASSRDSSQN. The whole CDR3 is CASSRDSSQNTLYF.